One and the same sample provided the 29 T cell receptor beta chains below, sequenced in a study of blood T cell repertoires in COVID-19. This table comes from immunoSEQ multiplex PCR, and its TCRdb copy is limited to in-frame clones, with some not included. The profile shows 75,000 to 100,000 clones, more than 75% of them singletons. The sequenced sample consisted of peripheral blood. The receptors shown here come from a human donor in a cohort sampled during active COVID-19.

This clone occurred a few times. The chain has TRBV19 and TRBJ2-3; D unclear. The CDR3 runs 14 residues. Germline V gene data show CDR1 as LNHDA and CDR2 as SQIVND (reference sequence). Trimming cost V 7 bases and J 4 bases, with 15 bases left between them. The CDR3 loop reads CASTSGHGADTQYF. CDR3 in DNA: TGTGCCAGTACCTCCGGCCACGGAGCAGATACGCAGTATTTT. Looking up the rest from reference TRBV19 and TRBJ2-3 gives the full variable domain: DGGITQSPKYLFRKEGQNVTLSCEQNLNHDAMYWYRQDPGQGLRLIYYSQIVNDFQKGDIAEGYSVSREKKESFPLTVTSAQKNPTAFYLCASTSGHGADTQYFGPGTRLTVL.

This rearrangement joins TRBV19 to TRBJ2-3; TRBD2 aligns across 7 bases. Germline values: CDR1 LNHDA, CDR2 SQIVND (reference sequence). Trimming cost V 7 bases and J 4 bases; bases outside gene matches: 11. The CDR3 is 15 residues long. This CDR3 reads CASTKGRGWADTQYF. The CDR3 DNA follows: TGTGCCAGTACAAAGGGGAGGGGTTGGGCAGATACGCAGTATTTT. The full variable domain, its missing parts supplied by reference TRBV19 and TRBJ2-3, is DGGITQSPKYLFRKEGQNVTLSCEQNLNHDAMYWYRQDPGQGLRLIYYSQIVNDFQKGDIAEGYSVSREKKESFPLTVTSAQKNPTAFYLCASTKGRGWADTQYFGPGTRLTVL.

V is TRBV5-1 and J is TRBJ1-1, with D tentatively TRBD1 (6 bases). The ends were cut back, 4 bases at V and 0 bases at J, with 13 bases in the middle. Germline CDR1 SGHRS, CDR2 YFSETQ. The CDR3 length is 15 residues. CDR3 sequence: CASSIQGFLNTEAFF. The DNA for the CDR3 is TGCGCCAGCAGCATACAGGGCTTCCTGAACACTGAAGCTTTCTTT.

The chain links TRBV15 to TRBJ2-1; 8 positions agree with TRBD1. V gave up 3 bases and J gave up 8 bases; unmatched junction bases: 3. Per germline, CDR1 LNHNV and CDR2 YYDKDF (reference sequence). The CDR3 totals 13 residues. Here the CDR3 DNA reads TGTGCCACCAGCAGGACACAGGGGGATGAGCAGTTCTTC. Its translation is CATSRTQGDEQFF.

The chain has TRBV11-2 and TRBJ2-2, with TRBD2 identical over 8 bases. The V segment lost 8 bases and the J segment 6 bases; nucleotides outside the gene matches: 14. The CDR3 length is 16 residues. The germline V gene has CDR1 SGHAT and CDR2 FQNNGV. CDR3 sequence reads: CASRASGGGRSGELFF. The CDR3 DNA reads as TGTGCCAGCCGAGCTTCGGGCGGGGGGAGGTCCGGGGAGCTGTTTTTT.

This clone was detected a few times. This sequence joins TRBV5-1 and TRBJ1-2, with a tentative D call TRBD1 (5 bases). This CDR3 spans 15 amino acids. CDR1 is SGHRS, CDR2 YFSETQ, per germline. The V end lost 0 bases, the J end lost 2 bases, and 11 bases lay between the germline ends. This chain's CDR3 is CASSLDRQGNYGYTF. The CDR3 DNA reads as TGCGCCAGCAGCTTGGACCGGCAGGGAAACTATGGCTACACCTTC.

V usage is TRBV6-4 and J usage is TRBJ2-2, with D perhaps TRBD1 (6 bases). CDR3 length: 16 amino acids. The V end lost 4 bases, the J end lost 1 base, and 13 bases lay between the germline ends. Germline V gene data show CDR1 as MRHNA and CDR2 as SNTAGT. The DNA of the CDR3 is TGTGCCAGCAGTGCCCCGGACAGACTGAACACCGGGGAGCTGTTTTTT. Protein product: CASSAPDRLNTGELFF.

The chain joins TRBV11-1 to TRBJ1-6, with D possibly matching TRBD1 (5 bases). Germline-derived CDR1 and CDR2 are SGHAT and FQDESV (reference sequence). Between the trimmed V and J ends, which lost 6 bases and 1 base, there was a span of 10 bases. The CDR3 is 15 amino acids. DNA for the CDR3: TGTGCCAGCAGAGATCGGGGGTCCTATAATTCACCCCTCCACTTT. This sequence encodes CASRDRGSYNSPLHF.

The genes are TRBV14 and TRBJ2-7; TRBD2 agrees at 7 bases. The CDR3 consists of 14 residues. Germline V lookup: CDR1 SGHDN, CDR2 FVKESK. Trimming cost V 1 base and J 2 bases; bases outside gene matches: 2. CDR3: CASSQGAGAYEQYF. CDR3 DNA: TGTGCCAGCAGCCAAGGGGCGGGAGCCTACGAGCAGTACTTC.

This chain joins TRBV11-2 and TRBJ1-4, with 7 bases identical to TRBD1. V lost 5 bases, J lost 5 bases, and 11 bases stayed unmatched. This CDR3 is built from 16 residues. Germline CDR1 is SGHAT and CDR2 is FQNNGV. CDR3 DNA: TGTGCCAGCAGCGGGCAGCGACAGGGTGGAAATGAAAAACTGTTTTTT. Encoded protein: CASSGQRQGGNEKLFF. The full variable domain, rest sourced from reference TRBV11-2 and TRBJ1-4, is EAGVAQSPRYKIIEKRQSVAFWCNPISGHATLYWYQQILGQGPKLLIQFQNNGVVDDSQLPKDRFSAERLKGVDSTLKIQPAKLEDSAVYLCASSGQRQGGNEKLFFGSGTQLSVL.

The chain links TRBV5-4 to TRBJ2-1; 9 positions match TRBD2. V was clipped by 5 bases and J by 9 bases; unmatched bases: 15. This CDR3 region has 16 residues. Looked up from germline, CDR1 is SGHNT and CDR2 is YYREEE (reference sequence). In DNA, the CDR3 is TGTGCCAGCAGACCGAATTCCGCTAGCGGGATCGGTGAGCAGTTCTTC. Its protein is CASRPNSASGIGEQFF. Together with reference TRBV5-4 and TRBJ2-1, the CDR3 gives the full variable domain: ETGVTQSPTHLIKTRGQQVTLRCSSQSGHNTVSWYQQALGQGPQFIFQYYREEENGRGNFPPRFSGLQFPNYSSELNVNALELDDSALYLCASRPNSASGIGEQFFGPGTRLTVL.

The rearrangement joins TRBV2 to TRBJ2-3; the D gene is possibly TRBD1 (5 bases). The length of the CDR3 is 15 residues. The V and J ends lost 6 bases and 6 bases respectively, with 19 bases between them. Germline V CDR1 and CDR2: SNHLY, FYNNEI. CDR3 in amino acids: CASRARARGTDTQYF. The DNA of the CDR3 is TGTGCCAGCAGGGCTAGGGCTAGGGGTACGGATACGCAGTATTTT.

The chain uses TRBV4-1 and TRBJ2-5; 8 nucleotides agree with TRBD2. Trimming at V came to 3 bases and at J to 2 bases, leaving 8 bases not matched to a gene. The CDR3 runs 16 residues. Germline CDR1 and CDR2: MGHRA and YSYEKL. CDR3 sequence: CASSQGSGALQETQYF. CDR3 bases: TGCGCCAGCAGCCAGGGTAGCGGGGCGCTGCAAGAGACCCAGTACTTC.

The chain combines TRBV28 with TRBJ1-1; 8 bases match TRBD1. Germline V lookup: CDR1 MDHEN, CDR2 SYDVKM. After removal of 2 bases from V and 4 bases from J, the junction contained 9 bases not matched to a gene. This CDR3 comprises 16 residues. Written as DNA, the CDR3 is TGTGCCAGCAGTTTAGAGACAGGGGCGGCGAGCACTGAAGCTTTCTTT. This gives the protein CASSLETGAASTEAFF.

The chain has TRBV5-1 and TRBJ2-5; 15 positions match TRBD2. After removal of 5 bases from V and 4 bases from J, the junction contained 12 bases not matched to a gene. CDR3 length equals 18 residues. The germline V gene has CDR1 SGHRS and CDR2 YFSETQ. The CDR3 DNA reads as TGCGCCAGCAGTATCCCGGGACTAGCGGGAGGCGGGGTAGAGACCCAGTACTTC. As protein: CASSIPGLAGGGVETQYF. Looking up the rest from reference TRBV5-1 and TRBJ2-5 gives the full variable domain: KAGVTQTPRYLIKTRGQQVTLSCSPISGHRSVSWYQQTPGQGLQFLFEYFSETQRNKGNFPGRFSGRQFSNSRSEMNVSTLELGDSALYLCASSIPGLAGGGVETQYFGPGTRLLVL.

V is TRBV13 and J is TRBJ1-1; D not resolved. V was trimmed by 0 bases and J by 4 bases, leaving 6 bases between them. The CDR3 loop spans 13 amino acids. Germline loops: CDR1 PRHDT, CDR2 FYEKMQ (reference sequence). The CDR3 DNA sequence: TGTGCCAGCAGCTTAGGTGGAGGCACTGAAGCTTTCTTT. Protein: CASSLGGGTEAFF.

The chain uses TRBV11-2 and TRBJ1-3; the D is unclear. Per germline, CDR1 SGHAT and CDR2 FQNNGV. The CDR3 extends over 15 amino acids. V was cut by 1 base and J by 0 bases, with 7 bases left in between. The chain's CDR3 is CASSLGVSSGNTIYF. Written as DNA, the CDR3 is TGTGCCAGCAGCTTAGGTGTCAGCTCTGGAAACACCATATATTTT.

The genes are TRBV7-2 and TRBJ2-7; tentative D call: TRBD2 (5 bases). The CDR3 contains 14 residues. With 1 base removed from V and 3 bases from J, the gap between germline ends came to 10 bases. CDR1 and CDR2 (germline): SGHTA, FQGNSA. The CDR3 sequence: CASSLGSRDYEQYF. For the CDR3, the DNA is TGTGCCAGCAGCTTAGGGAGTCGGGACTACGAGCAGTACTTC.

The chain has TRBV6-5 and TRBJ1-4, with 8 bases identical to TRBD1. The CDR3 spans 14 residues. The V and J ends lost 4 bases and 5 bases, in that order; junction bases with no gene match: 3. Germline values: CDR1 MNHEY, CDR2 SVGAGI. DNA for the CDR3: TGTGCCAGCAGTTGGACAGGGCCGAATGAAAAACTGTTTTTT. Its translation is CASSWTGPNEKLFF.

CDR3 sequence (DNA): TGTGCCAGCAGCACCGGGACAGTGAGCACAGATACGCAGTATTTT. This encodes CASSTGTVSTDTQYF. The chain has TRBV7-2 and TRBJ2-3, with 7 bases that match TRBD1. V shed 5 bases, J shed 0 bases, and the junction held 5 bases outside the gene matches. The length of the CDR3 is 15 residues. Germline V gene sequence: CDR1 SGHTA, CDR2 FQGNSA. The whole variable domain, remainder taken from reference TRBV7-2 and TRBJ2-3, is GAGVSQSPSNKVTEKGKDVELRCDPISGHTALYWYRQSLGQGLEFLIYFQGNSAPDKSGLPSDRFSAERTGGSVSTLTIQRTQQEDSAVYLCASSTGTVSTDTQYFGPGTRLTVL.

V is TRBV19 and J is TRBJ2-3, with 11 bases aligning to TRBD2. The trim removed 8 bases at V and 2 bases at J, leaving 3 bases unmatched. Germline values: CDR1 LNHDA, CDR2 SQIVND (reference sequence). The CDR3 extends over 14 amino acids. CDR3 loop: CASLAGGNTDTQYF. The CDR3 DNA follows: TGTGCCAGTTTAGCGGGGGGGAACACAGATACGCAGTATTTT.

V is TRBV2 and J is TRBJ1-6; 11 bases agree with TRBD1. The V and J ends lost 6 bases and 7 bases, in that order; junction bases with no gene match: 2. The germline V gene encodes CDR1 SNHLY and CDR2 FYNNEI. The CDR3 consists of 14 residues. The CDR3 protein is CASSGTGGNSPLHF. CDR3 sequence (DNA): TGTGCCAGCAGCGGGACAGGGGGGAATTCACCCCTCCACTTT.

A few counts support this clone. The gene calls are TRBV7-9 and TRBJ2-1; D is uncertain. Germline CDR1 SEHNR, CDR2 FQNEAQ (reference sequence). V lost 2 bases and J lost 6, with 2 bases in between. CDR3 length: 11 residues. The CDR3 nucleotides are TGTGCCAGCAGCTTACTCAATGAGCAGTTCTTC. Translating it yields CASSLLNEQFF.

J is TRBJ2-2 and V is TRBV2, with unresolved D. CDR3 size: 14 residues. In germline, CDR1 is SNHLY, CDR2 FYNNEI. Deletions cut 6 bases from V and 2 bases from J, with 10 bases between. This CDR3 is CASSPIPNTGELFF. CDR3 sequence (DNA): TGTGCCAGCAGCCCAATTCCAAACACCGGGGAGCTGTTTTTT.

This clone was recorded a few times. The chain carries TRBV14 and TRBJ1-5; D is possibly TRBD1 (6 bases). In germline, CDR1 is SGHDN, CDR2 FVKESK. V dropped 2 bases and J dropped 5 bases, with 10 bases sitting between them. The CDR3 loop spans 14 amino acids. The CDR3 DNA is TGTGCCAGCAGCCAAACAGGGAGCCATCAGCCCCAGCATTTT. This translates into CASSQTGSHQPQHF.

The gene calls are TRBV6-5 and TRBJ1-2; 12 nucleotides agree with TRBD1. Germline values: CDR1 MNHEY, CDR2 SVGAGI. The V gene end was trimmed by 6 bases and the J gene end by 0 bases; junction bases not matched to a gene: 2. The CDR3 runs 15 residues. The CDR3 sequence: CASRRDRGPNYGYTF. In DNA form, the CDR3 reads TGTGCCAGCAGGCGGGACAGGGGGCCTAACTATGGCTACACCTTC.

This chain links TRBV7-2 with TRBJ1-4, with unresolved D. Trimming took 4 bases from V and 6 from J, leaving 12 bases between them. The CDR3 consists of 14 residues. From germline, CDR1 is SGHTA and CDR2 FQGNSA. CDR3 sequence (DNA): TGTGCCAGCAGCTCAGAGGTAGCGGATGAAAAACTGTTTTTT. Translation gives CASSSEVADEKLFF.

The chain links TRBV5-8 to TRBJ1-1; D gene uncertain. Germline loops: CDR1 SGHTS, CDR2 YDEGEE. This CDR3 has 13 amino acids. Trimming removed 2 bases at V and 10 bases at J, with 15 bases between. In nucleotides, the CDR3 is TGTGCCAGCAGCTTACAAGGGAGCGACTTAGCTTTCTTT. This translates into CASSLQGSDLAFF.

The CDR3 DNA sequence: TGTGCCAGCAGCTCAGGGGGCAGAAGCTACAATGAGCAGTTCTTC. Its translation: CASSSGGRSYNEQFF. This chain links TRBV7-2 with TRBJ2-1, with TRBD1 identical over 8 bases. This CDR3 contains 15 residues. Germline lookup yields CDR1 SGHTA and CDR2 FQGNSA. V was pared by 4 bases and J by 3 bases, with 5 bases of the junction left unmatched.